This T cell receptor (beta chain) appears in the sequencing data of a study of shared clonotypes between healthy human individuals. CDR3 length equals 14 residues. Germline V gene sequence: CDR1 SEHNR, CDR2 FQNEAQ (reference sequence). J gave up 3 bases and V 5 bases, and 4 bases lay outside the gene matches. TCRdb's copy holds only in-frame clones and misses some; the assay was immunoSEQ multiplex PCR. The sample carries a few million clones, approximately 95% recorded once. Broader study findings: A handful of donors had 4% to 5% of their naive CD4 clonotypes in common.

Caucasian adults residing in Nashville, Tennessee made up all the donors. Details on this clone: What it binds is not known.

This chain links TRBV7-9 with TRBJ2-3; the match to TRBD1 covers 8 bases. This clonotype originated in a young man in good health. Some clones in this sample may be carry-over from other donors' samples. Sequenced: naive CD4+ T cells from PBMCs. Indicated subset: CD45RA+ positively selected. CDR3 in amino acids: CASSTGQETDTQYF. The CDR3 coding sequence is TGTGCCAGCAGCACGGGACAGGAGACAGATACGCAGTATTTT.